The 26 T cell receptor beta chains given below trace back to one sample, sequenced in a study of CD4 T cells in relation to SARS-CoV-2 and coronaviruses. These receptors have no identified antigens. Unexposed donor CD4+ T cells date from about 2011-2019, before the COVID-19 pandemic. Isolation of CD4+ T cells took place after about eleven days in culture. Sequencing was performed with immunoSEQ multiplex PCR; in TCRdb, only in-frame clones are kept and a portion is missing. The table includes some 21,000 clones, 74% detected once. Sequencing input: CD4+ T cells from PBMCs, cultured in vitro. These receptors originate from a human donor in good health.

This chain connects TRBV10-3 to TRBJ2-7; D is possibly TRBD1 or TRBD2 (5 bases each). The V end was cut by 10 bases, the J end by 2 bases, with 12 bases between. The CDR3 has 12 residues. Germline V CDR1 and CDR2: ENHRY, SYGVKD. CDR3 region: CASGSRAYEQYF. CDR3 DNA sequence: TGTGCCAGTGGGAGCAGGGCCTACGAGCAGTACTTC.

This sequence joins TRBV20-1 and TRBJ2-1; 7 bases are a match to TRBD2. Germline V CDR1 and CDR2: DFQATT, SNEGSKA (reference sequence). J gave up 14 bases and V 0 bases, and 4 bases lay outside the gene matches. The CDR3 covers 11 residues. The DNA of the CDR3 is TGCAGTGCTAGAGAGGTTCGGGGGGAGTTCTTC. This sequence encodes CSAREVRGEFF.

V usage is TRBV11-3 and J usage is TRBJ2-2; either TRBD1 or TRBD2 may supply D (5 bases each). CDR1 and CDR2 from the germline V gene are SGHNT and YENEEA. V lost 2 bases, J lost 7 bases, and 11 bases lay in between. The CDR3 extends over 14 amino acids. The DNA for the CDR3 is TGTGCCAGCAGCTTACGAGGGGCCAACGGGGAGCTGTTTTTT. The encoded protein is CASSLRGANGELFF.

This chain links TRBV7-9 with TRBJ2-3; D is unresolved. Germline V gene sequence: CDR1 SEHNR, CDR2 FQNEAQ (reference sequence). V was shortened by 1 base and J by 2 bases, with 4 bases between the two germline ends. The CDR3 is made up of 13 amino acids. The CDR3 sequence: CASSLGATDTQYF. CDR3 DNA: TGTGCCAGCAGCTTAGGGGCCACAGATACGCAGTATTTT.

The chain uses TRBV7-8 and TRBJ2-5; D not resolved. Trimming removed 2 bases at V and 1 base at J, with 14 bases between. The CDR3 runs to 16 residues. Germline V gives CDR1 SGHVS, CDR2 FQNEAQ. The CDR3 bases are TGTGCCAGCAGCTTACTTAGCTCCCTGGGCCAAGAGACCCAGTACTTC. Translation gives CASSLLSSLGQETQYF. The full variable domain, with the rest looked up from reference TRBV7-8 and TRBJ2-5, is GAGVSQSPRYKVAKRGQDVALRCDPISGHVSLFWYQQALGQGPEFLTYFQNEAQLDKSGLPSDRFFAERPEGSVSTLKIQRTQQEDSAVYLCASSLLSSLGQETQYFGPGTRLLVL.

The chain is built from TRBV19 and TRBJ2-5, with 13 bases that match TRBD2. CDR1 and CDR2 from the germline V gene are LNHDA and SQIVND (reference sequence). The CDR3 sequence is 15 residues long. The DNA for the CDR3 is TGTGCATCGGGACTAGCGGGATTAGGTGGAGAGACCCAGTACTTC. Translating it yields CASGLAGLGGETQYF.

The CDR3 DNA follows: TGTGCCAGCAGTGAACTAGCGGGAGGGCAAGAGACCCAGTACTTC. Protein sequence: CASSELAGGQETQYF. The rearrangement uses TRBV6-1 and TRBJ2-5, with 12 bases identical to TRBD2. The CDR3 runs to 15 residues. Germline CDR1 is MNHNS and CDR2 is SASEGT. Trimming took 2 bases from V and 2 from J; bases not matched to a gene: 0.

This rearrangement joins TRBV6-5 to TRBJ2-7; no firm D call. Germline V gene sequence: CDR1 MNHEY, CDR2 SVGAGI. Trimming took 5 bases from V and 5 from J, leaving 7 bases between them. The CDR3 runs 11 residues. The CDR3 is CASSRLDEQYF. CDR3 sequence (DNA): TGTGCCAGCAGTCGACTCGACGAGCAGTACTTC.

This chain uses TRBV10-3 with TRBJ1-1; D may be TRBD1 (5 bases). This CDR3 has 15 amino acids. Germline CDR1 reads ENHRY; CDR2 reads SYGVKD. Deletions cut 0 bases from V and 1 base from J, with 9 bases between. CDR3 nucleotides: TGTGCCATCAGTGAGTCGGGGGGAGCGAACACTGAAGCTTTCTTT. Its translation is CAISESGGANTEAFF.

The CDR3 sequence is CASSKSRGGTGGTDTQYF. The CDR3 DNA is TGTGCCAGCAGCAAGAGCAGGGGGGGGACGGGTGGCACAGATACGCAGTATTTT. The rearrangement uses TRBV13 and TRBJ2-3; D is perhaps TRBD1 or TRBD2 (7 bases each). The CDR3 covers 18 residues. The V gene's germline CDR1 is PRHDT and CDR2 FYEKMQ (reference sequence). The V end was cut by 5 bases, the J end by 1 base, with 22 bases between.

This clone turned up a few times. V gene TRBV19 combines with J gene TRBJ2-1, with 11 bases aligning to TRBD2. The V and J ends lost 4 bases and 7 bases, in that order; junction bases with no gene match: 9. The CDR3 is made up of 16 amino acids. CDR1 LNHDA and CDR2 SQIVND come from the germline V gene (reference sequence). The CDR3 nucleotides read TGTGCCAGTAGTAAAACACTAGCGGGAGCGACGAATGAGCAGTTCTTC. Translation gives CASSKTLAGATNEQFF.

The chain employs TRBV5-4 and TRBJ1-1; D unresolved. The germline CDR1 and CDR2 sequences are SGHNT and YYREEE (reference sequence). This CDR3 region has 11 residues. V shed 2 bases and J shed 4 bases, with 3 bases lying between them. The CDR3 is CASSFATEAFF. CDR3 nucleotides: TGTGCCAGCAGCTTCGCCACTGAAGCTTTCTTT.

V gene TRBV19 combines with J gene TRBJ1-1, with 8 bases lining up with TRBD1. V was pared by 5 bases and J by 4 bases, with 6 bases of the junction left unmatched. The germline CDR1 and CDR2 sequences are LNHDA and SQIVND (reference sequence). The CDR3 has 14 residues. The CDR3 spells CASSSGRGPTEAFF. The CDR3 nucleotides are TGTGCCAGTAGTTCCGGCAGGGGGCCCACTGAAGCTTTCTTT.

This clone was counted a single time. The rearrangement links TRBV3-1 (or the pseudogene TRBV3-2) to TRBJ1-2, with 7 positions matching TRBD1. Germline V lookup: CDR1 LGHDT, CDR2 YNNKEL (reference sequence). V lost 4 bases, J lost 2 bases, and 10 bases stayed unmatched. This CDR3 is built from 16 residues. Here the CDR3 reads CASSPGDSVSNYGYTF. CDR3 sequence (DNA): TGTGCCAGCAGCCCGGGGGACAGCGTTTCCAACTATGGCTACACCTTC.

This chain connects TRBV7-3 to TRBJ2-3; no reliable D call. Trimming took off 4 bases at V and 2 bases at J, with 7 bases between the two ends. Germline values: CDR1 SGHTA, CDR2 FQGTGA. This CDR3 is 13 amino acids long. The CDR3 DNA is TGTGCCAGCAGCTCCCAGCCCACAGATACGCAGTATTTT. The encoded protein is CASSSQPTDTQYF.

This clone is classed as medium-sized. The gene calls are TRBV7-2 and TRBJ1-1; D gene ambiguous. Germline CDR1 SGHTA, CDR2 FQGNSA. V lost 5 bases, J lost 2 bases, and 9 bases lay in between. CDR3 size: 13 residues. CDR3 sequence reads: CASSPYINTEAFF. The CDR3 DNA sequence: TGTGCCAGCAGCCCGTACATTAACACTGAAGCTTTCTTT. Using reference TRBV7-2 and TRBJ1-1 for the parts outside the CDR3, the full variable domain is GAGVSQSPSNKVTEKGKDVELRCDPISGHTALYWYRQSLGQGLEFLIYFQGNSAPDKSGLPSDRFSAERTGGSVSTLTIQRTQQEDSAVYLCASSPYINTEAFFGQGTRLTVV.

The V and J genes are TRBV19 and TRBJ1-5; the D gene is possibly TRBD1 (5 bases). The germline V gene encodes CDR1 LNHDA and CDR2 SQIVND (reference sequence). The CDR3 loop spans 19 amino acids. Trimming cost V 1 base and J 0 bases, with 19 bases left between them. CDR3 nucleotide sequence: TGTGCCAGTAGTATAGGCTTTGGAAGGGGTACGTATAGCAATCAGCCCCAGCATTTT. It codes for CASSIGFGRGTYSNQPQHF.

The genes are TRBV10-1 and TRBJ2-3; D not resolved. Trimming took 2 bases from V and 4 from J, leaving 16 bases between them. CDR3 length: 16 residues. The V gene's germline CDR1 is WNHNN and CDR2 SYGVQD (reference sequence). In DNA form, the CDR3 reads TGCGCCAGCAGTGAGGACTCGAAAACAATTGCAGATACGCAGTATTTT. This sequence encodes CASSEDSKTIADTQYF.

V usage is TRBV5-6 and J usage is TRBJ2-5, with TRBD2 as a possible D gene (6 bases). The germline CDR1 and CDR2 sequences are SGHDT and YYEEEE. V gave up 2 bases and J gave up 7 bases, with 6 bases separating them. The CDR3 has 11 amino acids. This CDR3 is CASSFGGTQYF. CDR3 nucleotides: TGTGCCAGCAGCTTCGGGGGGACCCAGTACTTC. Combining the CDR3 with reference TRBV5-6 and TRBJ2-5 gives the whole variable domain DAGVTQSPTHLIKTRGQQVTLRCSPKSGHDTVSWYQQALGQGPQFIFQYYEEEERQRGNFPDRFSGHQFPNYSSELNVNALLLGDSALYLCASSFGGTQYFGPGTRLLVL.

J is TRBJ2-1 and V is TRBV10-1; D possibly corresponds to TRBD2 (6 bases). Deletions cut 4 bases from V and 4 bases from J, with 17 bases between. This CDR3 spans 16 amino acids. Germline CDR1 is WNHNN and CDR2 is SYGVQD (reference sequence). CDR3 coding DNA: TGCGCCAGCAGTGGATTTCGGGAGCCTCCTTACAATGAGCAGTTCTTC. As protein: CASSGFREPPYNEQFF.

The rearrangement joins TRBV6-1 to TRBJ1-1; the D gene is possibly TRBD1 (6 bases). V was cut by 4 bases and J by 1 base, with 19 bases left in between. Germline-derived CDR1 and CDR2 are MNHNS and SASEGT. CDR3 length: 17 residues. The CDR3 nucleotides are TGTGCCAGCAGTGCAAACAGGGAGACAGTTTGGAACACTGAAGCTTTCTTT. Protein sequence: CASSANRETVWNTEAFF.

This rearrangement joins TRBV7-2 to TRBJ2-7; TRBD2 aligns across 13 bases. This CDR3 has 16 amino acids. Germline loops: CDR1 SGHTA, CDR2 FQGNSA. The V segment lost 5 bases and the J segment 2 bases; nucleotides outside the gene matches: 6. The CDR3 is CASSDGTSGEAYEQYF. CDR3 bases: TGTGCCAGCAGCGACGGGACTAGCGGGGAAGCCTACGAGCAGTACTTC.

J is TRBJ2-3 and V is TRBV5-1; 9 bases fit TRBD1. The CDR3 consists of 17 residues. After removal of 3 bases from V and 4 bases from J, the junction contained 12 bases not matched to a gene. Germline CDR1 SGHRS, CDR2 YFSETQ. The CDR3 DNA is TGCGCCAGCAGCTGGGCCACGAAGACAGGGGGAGCAGATACGCAGTATTTT. Translated, it gives CASSWATKTGGADTQYF.

This clone has only a few counts. This chain links TRBV5-3 with TRBJ2-2, with D tentatively TRBD1 (5 bases). TRBV5-3 is treated as an ORF (open reading frame) with a function not yet certain. The CDR3 runs 16 residues. V lost 1 base to trimming and J lost 0 bases, with 10 bases between them. The CDR3 DNA reads as TGTGCCAGAAGCTTGTACGAGACAGCGAACACCGGGGAGCTGTTTTTT. This encodes CARSLYETANTGELFF.

This sequence joins TRBV18 and TRBJ2-2; D possibly corresponds to TRBD2 (5 bases). V was clipped by 2 bases and J by 6 bases, with 7 bases between them. The CDR3 runs 13 residues. Germline CDR1 KGHSH, CDR2 LQKENI. CDR3 nucleotide sequence: TGTGCCAGCTCACCAGCGGGTCCCGGGGAGCTGTTTTTT. Its protein product is CASSPAGPGELFF.

The rearrangement joins TRBV29-1 to TRBJ2-7; a possible D gene is TRBD1 (6 bases). V shed 5 bases and J shed 1 base, with 9 bases lying between them. The CDR3 covers 12 residues. Germline V gene lookup returns CDR1 SQVTM and CDR2 ANQGSEA. The CDR3 region has the DNA TGCAGCGTTTCGACAGGTTCCTACGAGCAGTACTTC. This gives the protein CSVSTGSYEQYF.